The clone carrying this T cell receptor (beta chain) was counted at least ten times. Its cognate antigen is unknown. A CD8+CD4-CCR7+CD45RA+ gate was used to sort naive CD8 T cells. The bulk TCR libraries were made with methods described before and with listed TCR primers. TCRdb reprocessed the PCR reads via MiXCR and lists one record per CDR3 protein. The table lists about 97,000 distinct CDR3 sequences, 20% to 25% of them singletons. This specimen belongs to a study of molecular identifiers for immune sequencing clone quantification. General study points: Under 1% of molecules in naive cells, but over 99% of effector molecules, belonged to clones above 20 RNA copies. With a barcode shared among identical TCR molecules, highly expanded clone sizes could be underestimated.

Sample: naive CD8+ T cells from blood, with Jurkat cell RNA spiked in. Subset of the sample: FACS-sorted CD8+CD4-CCR7+CD45RA+ naive T cells. The receptor's source is a human donor in good health. Some libraries in this study had Jurkat cell RNA spiked in.

CDR3 sequence (DNA): TGTGCCAGCAGTTCAGGGTTGGAGGTGCACACTGAAGCTTTCTTT. This sequence encodes CASSSGLEVHTEAFF. The V gene is TRBV12-3 or TRBV12-4, the J gene TRBJ1-1, with D possibly matching TRBD1 (5 bases). V was pared by 4 bases and J by 3 bases, with 15 bases between. CDR3 length: 15 amino acids.